This TCR beta chain is from a study of blood T cell repertoires in COVID-19. Authors' processing steps: Amplification of reference gene primers was used by the study to estimate nucleated cell counts. Here immunoSEQ multiplex PCR was the method, and the copy in TCRdb shows in-frame clones only, minus some. V, J and clone size derive from that table, while D and trimming were established from the DNA sequence. The sample holds approximately 120,000 clones; over 65% are singletons and the top ten take about 18%. Per the germline V gene, CDR1 is SGHNT and CDR2 is YENEEA. Trimming removed 0 bases at V and 5 bases at J, with 24 bases between. The CDR3 is 19 residues long.

This TCR was recovered from a woman in her sixties or seventies with acute or convalescent COVID-19. Source material: peripheral blood. V usage is TRBV11-3 and J usage is TRBJ2-3; D is perhaps TRBD2 (6 bases). The CDR3 sequence: CASSLEEWARLGEGDTQYF. The CDR3 nucleotides read TGTGCCAGCAGCTTAGAGGAGTGGGCCCGACTAGGGGAAGGAGATACGCAGTATTTT.